This T cell receptor (beta chain) was identified in a study of glioma-infiltrating T cells after dendritic cell vaccination. Across the whole study: Dendritic cells derived from monocytes and pulsed with autologous tumor lysate formed the vaccine. Patients received three intradermal dendritic cell vaccine injections at biweekly intervals.

TCRB CDR3 was amplified from 2 ug genomic DNA or less. Profiled with immunoSEQ multiplex PCR; TCRdb holds only in-frame clones, not every one. The sample includes about 73,000 clones, 82% of them seen just once. Study conclusions and caveats: Survival was not directly related to TCR clonality in these patients.

Notes on this clone: No antigen is known for it.

The receptor was isolated from a human donor with glioblastoma. Here the sequenced sample was blood, taken before dendritic cell vaccination.

The CDR3 reads CASSFPRAGGTDTQYF. The DNA of the CDR3 is TGCGCCAGCAGCTTTCCTAGGGCGGGAGGCACAGATACGCAGTATTTT. The J gene is TRBJ2-3, the V gene TRBV5-1, with 7 nucleotides matching TRBD2. Unmatched junction bases numbered 7, after V lost 2 bases and J lost 1 base. The CDR3 runs 16 residues. Germline-derived CDR1 and CDR2 are SGHRS and YFSETQ.